This T cell receptor beta chain was found in a study of CD8+ T cells in alopecia areata. RNA extraction was followed by reverse transcription into cDNA, which acted as the sequencing template. Libraries were prepared by immunoSEQ multiplex PCR; TCRdb keeps only in-frame clonotypes and omits some of them. The table lists approximately 130,000 clones, around 45% of them singletons, with under 12% in the top ten. This clone was counted once. The CDR3 length is 14 residues. Looked up from germline, CDR1 is GTSNPN and CDR2 is SVGIG (reference sequence). J gave up 1 base and V 5 bases, and 4 bases lay outside the gene matches.

The chain combines TRBV30 with TRBJ2-1; TRBD2 matches 8 bases. The material sequenced was NKG2D-low CD8+ T cells sorted from blood. The clonotype was recovered from a human donor with alopecia areata. CDR3: CAWSTSGSYNEQFF. Written as DNA, the CDR3 is TGTGCCTGGTCTACTAGCGGATCCTACAATGAGCAGTTCTTC.